Shown below are 24 T cell receptor beta chains from a single sample sequenced in a study of early T cells in non-severe SARS-CoV-2 infection. TCRdb ran MiXCR on the 5' RACE reads and lists one entry per CDR3 protein. The repertoire holds approximately 79,000 distinct CDR3 sequences, with about 13% as singletons. Material for sequencing was whole blood. These receptors were taken from an adult who was a healthcare worker with PCR-confirmed SARS-CoV-2 infection or an uninfected control (not recorded which).

This clonotype was detected only a few times. The rearrangement uses TRBV4-3 and TRBJ2-1; 9 bases match TRBD2. This CDR3 is 13 amino acids long. Germline loops: CDR1 LGHNA, CDR2 YSLEER. After removal of 4 bases from V and 15 bases from J, the junction contained 10 bases not matched to a gene. CDR3 residues: CASSPTWAGGVFF. DNA for the CDR3: TGCGCCAGCAGCCCAACTTGGGCGGGAGGGGTGTTCTTC.

This clonotype was seen more than once but under ten times. The gene calls are TRBV20-1 and TRBJ2-3; no clear D. Trimming stripped 5 bases from V and 8 bases from J, with 11 bases between. Germline assignment: CDR1 DFQATT and CDR2 SNEGSKA (reference sequence). The CDR3 has 11 amino acids. The CDR3 DNA is TGCAGTGCTCAGGAGTCACTTACGCAGTATTTT. Translated: CSAQESLTQYF.

V and J are TRBV29-1 and TRBJ2-1; D not resolved. The CDR3 sequence is 12 residues long. The germline V gene has CDR1 SQVTM and CDR2 ANQGSEA. V was cut by 6 bases and J by 1 base, with 7 bases left in between. The DNA for the CDR3 is TGCAGCGTGAAGAGTTCCTACAATGAGCAGTTCTTC. Its protein product is CSVKSSYNEQFF.

This clonotype was counted between two and nine times. The rearrangement joins TRBV4-1 to TRBJ2-1; D possibly corresponds to TRBD2 (5 bases). CDR1 MGHRA and CDR2 YSYEKL come from the germline V gene. CDR3 length: 17 residues. V shed 4 bases and J shed 8 bases, with 24 bases lying between them. Here the CDR3 DNA reads TGCGCCAGCAGCCCCCTTGTCAGCGGAGTAATTTTCGATGAGCAGTTCTTC. This translates into CASSPLVSGVIFDEQFF.

The V and J genes are TRBV7-9 and TRBJ2-3; perhaps TRBD2 as D (6 bases). The CDR3 consists of 17 residues. With 3 bases removed from V and 1 base from J, the gap between germline ends came to 17 bases. CDR1 is SEHNR, CDR2 FQNEAQ, per germline (reference sequence). CDR3 amino acids: CASSFKWGVKGTDTQYF. CDR3 DNA sequence: TGTGCCAGCAGCTTTAAATGGGGGGTGAAAGGCACAGATACGCAGTATTTT.

This clonotype was counted at least ten times. This rearrangement joins TRBV20-1 to TRBJ1-1; the D gene is possibly TRBD1 (5 bases). CDR1 is DFQATT and CDR2 is SNEGSKA in the germline V gene (reference sequence). CDR3 length equals 14 residues. Trimming removed 0 bases from V and 4 bases from J, with 12 bases in between. The CDR3 nucleotides are TGCAGTGCTAGAGATAGCCAGGGAAGCACTGAAGCTTTCTTT. Its protein is CSARDSQGSTEAFF.

V usage is TRBV28 and J usage is TRBJ2-4; TRBD1 is a possible D gene (5 bases). Trimming cost V 2 bases and J 8 bases, with 10 bases left between them. The CDR3 totals 13 residues. The germline V gene has CDR1 MDHEN and CDR2 SYDVKM. The CDR3 DNA is TGTGCCAGCAGTTTACCCCAGGGTTACATTCAGTACTTC. It is translated as CASSLPQGYIQYF.

This clonotype has ten or more counts. This chain uses TRBV9 with TRBJ2-2; 7 bases agree with TRBD2. The CDR3 has 17 residues. V dropped 3 bases and J dropped 5; count of bases not matched to a gene: 13. Germline CDR1 is SGDLS and CDR2 is YYNGEE. DNA for the CDR3: TGTGCCAGCAGCGGACTAGCCGGTGGAGCGGGAACCGGGGAGCTGTTTTTT. Its translation is CASSGLAGGAGTGELFF. Using reference TRBV9 and TRBJ2-2 for the parts outside the CDR3, the full variable domain is DSGVTQTPKHLITATGQRVTLRCSPRSGDLSVYWYQQSLDQGLQFLIQYYNGEERAKGNILERFSAQQFPDLHSELNLSSLELGDSALYFCASSGLAGGAGTGELFFGEGSRLTVL.

This clonotype has a count of ten or more. The J gene is TRBJ2-6, the V gene TRBV28; D remains ambiguous. The CDR3 contains 17 residues. The V end was cut by 3 bases, the J end by 1 base, with 13 bases between. CDR1 MDHEN and CDR2 SYDVKM come from the germline V gene. CDR3 coding DNA: TGTGCCAGCAGTTTGGGCCCTTACGGATCTGGGGCCAACGTCCTGACTTTC. Its translation is CASSLGPYGSGANVLTF.

The gene calls are TRBV5-6 and TRBJ1-1; 9 nucleotides agree with TRBD1. The CDR3 has 14 residues. V shed 3 bases, J shed 1 base, and the junction held 1 base outside the gene matches. Germline lookup yields CDR1 SGHDT and CDR2 YYEEEE. Here the CDR3 reads CASSWGQGNTEAFF. In nucleotides, the CDR3 is TGTGCCAGCAGCTGGGGACAGGGGAACACTGAAGCTTTCTTT.

The chain is built from TRBV6-5 and TRBJ1-1, with 9 bases matching TRBD1. The germline V gene has CDR1 MNHEY and CDR2 SVGAGI. The CDR3 is made up of 14 amino acids. Trimming at V came to 4 bases and at J to 7 bases, leaving 7 bases not matched to a gene. The DNA of the CDR3 is TGTGCCAGCAGTTCCGGACAGGGGATGGATGAAGCTTTCTTT. Translated: CASSSGQGMDEAFF.

This clonotype appeared many times. J is TRBJ1-1 and V is TRBV28; no firm D call. Trimming cost V 2 bases and J 6 bases, with 10 bases left between them. The CDR3 extends over 13 amino acids. Germline V gene data show CDR1 as MDHEN and CDR2 as SYDVKM. The CDR3 coding sequence is TGTGCCAGCAGTTTAGGGAGTCGCGCTGAAGCTTTCTTT. Residues: CASSLGSRAEAFF.

In its sample, this clonotype was seen a few times. J is TRBJ1-1 and V is TRBV2; TRBD1 is a possible D gene (6 bases). CDR1 is SNHLY and CDR2 is FYNNEI in the germline V gene. Trimming removed 1 base at V and 1 base at J, with 16 bases between. This CDR3 comprises 17 residues. The CDR3: CASSEDLPGHWNTEAFF. The DNA for the CDR3 is TGTGCCAGCAGTGAAGATTTACCGGGACACTGGAACACTGAAGCTTTCTTT.

This clonotype was seen a handful of times. In DNA form, the CDR3 reads TGTGCCAGCAGTTACTCGGCAGGGTACGAGCAGTACTTC. Protein sequence: CASSYSAGYEQYF. The chain is built from TRBV6-2 or TRBV6-3 and TRBJ2-7, with D perhaps TRBD1 (5 bases). Germline assignment: CDR1 MNHEY and CDR2 SVGEGT. The germline V and J ends were trimmed by 0 bases and 4 bases, with 7 bases remaining between them. The CDR3 sequence is 13 residues long.

V is TRBV20-1 and J is TRBJ2-5; D is uncertain. The germline CDR1 and CDR2 sequences are DFQATT and SNEGSKA (reference sequence). Trimming took 1 base from V and 5 from J, leaving 23 bases between them. The CDR3 extends over 17 amino acids. This CDR3 reads CSARGSTGKARQETQYF. Here the CDR3 DNA reads TGCAGTGCTAGAGGCTCGACTGGAAAGGCCCGCCAGGAGACCCAGTACTTC.

This clonotype was seen repeatedly, ten times or more. The V gene is TRBV7-2, the J gene TRBJ2-1; 8 bases align to TRBD2. The CDR3 runs 13 residues. Germline V gene sequence: CDR1 SGHTA, CDR2 FQGNSA. V lost 7 bases, J lost 9 bases, and 8 bases stayed unmatched. CDR3 DNA: TGTGCCAGCAAAGACTGGAGCGGGGGTGAGCAGTTCTTC. Its translation is CASKDWSGGEQFF. Looking up the rest from reference TRBV7-2 and TRBJ2-1 gives the full variable domain: GAGVSQSPSNKVTEKGKDVELRCDPISGHTALYWYRQSLGQGLEFLIYFQGNSAPDKSGLPSDRFSAERTGGSVSTLTIQRTQQEDSAVYLCASKDWSGGEQFFGPGTRLTVL.

This clonotype was observed a few times. The rearrangement uses TRBV29-1 and TRBJ1-1; D remains ambiguous. This CDR3 region has 11 residues. With 1 base removed from V and 7 bases from J, the gap between germline ends came to 7 bases. Germline V gene data show CDR1 as SQVTM and CDR2 as ANQGSEA. Here the CDR3 DNA reads TGCAGCGTTGAAGCCCTGGGTGAAGCTTTCTTT. Encoded protein: CSVEALGEAFF.

The V gene is TRBV5-1, the J gene TRBJ1-2; D is undetermined. Germline V lookup: CDR1 SGHRS, CDR2 YFSETQ. Trimming took off 0 bases at V and 4 bases at J, with 10 bases between the two ends. The CDR3 contains 14 residues. The CDR3 region has the DNA TGCGCCAGCAGCTTGGAGCCCCAAACCTATGGCTACACCTTC. Translating gives CASSLEPQTYGYTF.

The chain employs TRBV28 and TRBJ2-7; no definite D call. With 3 bases removed from V and 3 bases from J, the gap between germline ends came to 12 bases. Germline V gene sequence: CDR1 MDHEN, CDR2 SYDVKM. The CDR3 totals 14 residues. The CDR3, as DNA: TGTGCCAGCAGTTTCGACCTCGACCTCTACGAGCAGTACTTC. This encodes CASSFDLDLYEQYF.

There are many counts of this clonotype. The chain employs TRBV9 and TRBJ2-2; no clear D. Germline lookup yields CDR1 SGDLS and CDR2 YYNGEE. The CDR3 is 14 residues long. Between the trimmed V and J ends, which lost 3 bases and 2 bases, there was a span of 8 bases. In DNA form, the CDR3 reads TGTGCCAGCAGCGGTCTACTAAACACCGGGGAGCTGTTTTTT. Protein product: CASSGLLNTGELFF. The full variable domain, in which reference TRBV9 and TRBJ2-2 provide the parts outside the CDR3, is DSGVTQTPKHLITATGQRVTLRCSPRSGDLSVYWYQQSLDQGLQFLIQYYNGEERAKGNILERFSAQQFPDLHSELNLSSLELGDSALYFCASSGLLNTGELFFGEGSRLTVL.

This clonotype was found a few times. This chain connects TRBV28 to TRBJ1-2; D remains ambiguous. Looked up from germline, CDR1 is MDHEN and CDR2 is SYDVKM. V lost 8 bases and J lost 3, with 7 bases in between. This CDR3 contains 11 residues. In nucleotides, the CDR3 is TGTGCCAGCTCCCCAGACTATGGCTACACCTTC. Encoded protein: CASSPDYGYTF.

This clonotype came up many times. The V gene is TRBV12-3 or TRBV12-4, the J gene TRBJ1-2; 7 bases are shared with TRBD1. The CDR3 has 14 amino acids. After removal of 6 bases from V and 4 bases from J, the junction contained 8 bases not matched to a gene. The CDR3 DNA reads TGTGCCAGCAGCCTACAGGGGATCGGCTATGGCTACACCTTC. This gives the protein CASSLQGIGYGYTF.

This clonotype showed up many times. The chain carries TRBV20-1 and TRBJ2-3; 13 bases align to TRBD2. The CDR3 spans 18 residues. Germline-derived CDR1 and CDR2 are DFQATT and SNEGSKA (reference sequence). J was trimmed by 3 bases and V by 3 bases; bases with no gene match: 12. The DNA for the CDR3 is TGCAGTGCTAGTGGGTTTCTGACTAGCGGGAGGAGGACAGATACGCAGTATTTT. Translated: CSASGFLTSGRRTDTQYF.

Only a few counts were recorded for this clonotype. The chain employs TRBV18 and TRBJ2-7, with D unresolved. V was pared by 4 bases and J by 2 bases, with 12 bases between. The CDR3 is made up of 14 amino acids. CDR1 is KGHSH and CDR2 is LQKENI in the germline V gene. The CDR3 here is CASSQSRVTYEQYF. The CDR3 DNA reads as TGTGCCAGCTCACAATCAAGGGTGACCTACGAGCAGTACTTC.